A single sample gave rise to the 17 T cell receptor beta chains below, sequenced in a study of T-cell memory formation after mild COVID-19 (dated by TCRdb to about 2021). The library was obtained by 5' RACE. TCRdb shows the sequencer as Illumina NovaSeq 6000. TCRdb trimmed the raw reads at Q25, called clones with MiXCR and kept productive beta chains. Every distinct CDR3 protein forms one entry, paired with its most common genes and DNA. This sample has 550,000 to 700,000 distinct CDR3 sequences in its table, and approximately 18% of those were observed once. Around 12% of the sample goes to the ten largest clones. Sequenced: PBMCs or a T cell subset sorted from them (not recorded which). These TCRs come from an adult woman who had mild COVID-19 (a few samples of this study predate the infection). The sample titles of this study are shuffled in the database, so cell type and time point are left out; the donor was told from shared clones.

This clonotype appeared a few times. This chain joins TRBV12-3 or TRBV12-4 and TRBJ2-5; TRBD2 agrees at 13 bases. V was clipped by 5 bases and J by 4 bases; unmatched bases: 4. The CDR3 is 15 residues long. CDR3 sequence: CASSPGLAGPETQYF. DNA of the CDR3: TGTGCCAGCAGTCCGGGACTAGCGGGACCAGAGACCCAGTACTTC.

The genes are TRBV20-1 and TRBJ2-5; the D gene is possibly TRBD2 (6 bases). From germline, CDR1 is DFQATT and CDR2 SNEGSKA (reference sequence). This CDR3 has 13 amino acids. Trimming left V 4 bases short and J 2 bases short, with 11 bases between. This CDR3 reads CSATGDSQETQYF. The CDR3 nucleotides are TGCAGTGCTACCGGGGACTCTCAAGAGACCCAGTACTTC.

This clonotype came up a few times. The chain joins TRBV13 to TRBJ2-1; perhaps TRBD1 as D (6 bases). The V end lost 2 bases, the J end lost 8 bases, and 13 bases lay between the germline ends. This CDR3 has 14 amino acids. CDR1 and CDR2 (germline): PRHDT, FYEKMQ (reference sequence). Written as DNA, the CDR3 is TGTGCCAGCAGCTTATGGACAGATATCCATGAGCAGTTCTTC. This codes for CASSLWTDIHEQFF.

CDR3 sequence: CASSPPLAGGYNEQFF. Written as DNA, the CDR3 is TGTGCCAGCTCACCACCTCTAGCGGGAGGTTACAATGAGCAGTTCTTC. The chain uses TRBV18 and TRBJ2-1, with 11 bases aligning to TRBD2. The CDR3 covers 16 residues. Losses at the gene ends were 0 bases for V and 4 bases for J; bases not matched to a gene: 2. Germline V gene data show CDR1 as KGHSH and CDR2 as LQKENI.

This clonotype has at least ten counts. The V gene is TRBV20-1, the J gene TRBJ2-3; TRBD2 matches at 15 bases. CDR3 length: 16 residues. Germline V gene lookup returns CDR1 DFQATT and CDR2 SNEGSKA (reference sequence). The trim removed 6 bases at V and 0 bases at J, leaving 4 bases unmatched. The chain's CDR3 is CSATGLAGGSTDTQYF. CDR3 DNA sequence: TGCAGTGCGACGGGACTAGCGGGAGGAAGCACAGATACGCAGTATTTT.

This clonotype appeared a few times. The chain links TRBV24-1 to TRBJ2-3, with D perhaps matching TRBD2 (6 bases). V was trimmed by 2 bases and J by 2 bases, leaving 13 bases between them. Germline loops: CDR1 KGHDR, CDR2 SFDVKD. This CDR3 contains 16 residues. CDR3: CATSDYRDSDTDTQYF. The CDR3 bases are TGTGCCACCAGTGATTATAGGGACTCCGACACAGATACGCAGTATTTT.

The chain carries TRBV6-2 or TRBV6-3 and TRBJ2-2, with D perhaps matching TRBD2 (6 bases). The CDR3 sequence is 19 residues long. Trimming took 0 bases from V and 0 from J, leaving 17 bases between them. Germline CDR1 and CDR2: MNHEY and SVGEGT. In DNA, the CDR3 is TGTGCCAGCAGTTACTCGAGGGTCCCGGACTACCCGAACACCGGGGAGCTGTTTTTT. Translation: CASSYSRVPDYPNTGELFF.

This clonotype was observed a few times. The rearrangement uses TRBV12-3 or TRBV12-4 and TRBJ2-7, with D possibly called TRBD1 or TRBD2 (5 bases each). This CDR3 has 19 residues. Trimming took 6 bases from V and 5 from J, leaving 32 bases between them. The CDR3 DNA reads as TGTGCCAGCAGCCAATTTCGAGGGGCAGGGAACGTTATGGGCCACGAGCAGTACTTC. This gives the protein CASSQFRGAGNVMGHEQYF.

CDR3 sequence: CGTDTFNTGELFF. DNA of the CDR3: TGCGGCACAGACACTTTTAACACCGGGGAGCTGTTTTTT. The chain employs TRBV20-1 and TRBJ2-2; D is ambiguous. This CDR3 spans 13 amino acids. CDR1 and CDR2 from the germline V gene are DFQATT and SNEGSKA (reference sequence).

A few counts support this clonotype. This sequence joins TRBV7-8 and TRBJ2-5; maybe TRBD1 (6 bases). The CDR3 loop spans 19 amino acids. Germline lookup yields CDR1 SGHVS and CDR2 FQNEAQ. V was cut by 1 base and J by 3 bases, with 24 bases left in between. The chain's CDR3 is CASSLGSMFGGDSKETQYF. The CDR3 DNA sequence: TGTGCCAGCAGCTTAGGGTCTATGTTTGGGGGCGACTCGAAAGAGACCCAGTACTTC.

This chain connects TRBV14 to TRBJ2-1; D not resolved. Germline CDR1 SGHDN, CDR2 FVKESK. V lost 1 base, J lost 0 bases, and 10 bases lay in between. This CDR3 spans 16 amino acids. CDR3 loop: CASSQGLLSSYNEQFF. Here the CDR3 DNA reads TGTGCCAGCAGCCAAGGGCTGTTGAGCTCCTACAATGAGCAGTTCTTC.

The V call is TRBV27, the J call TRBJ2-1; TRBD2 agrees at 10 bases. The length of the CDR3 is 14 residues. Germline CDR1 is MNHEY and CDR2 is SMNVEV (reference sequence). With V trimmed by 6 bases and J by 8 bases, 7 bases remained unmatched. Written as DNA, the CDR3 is TGTGCCAGCAGGGGCAGCGGGAGGGTCCATGAGCAGTTCTTC. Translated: CASRGSGRVHEQFF.

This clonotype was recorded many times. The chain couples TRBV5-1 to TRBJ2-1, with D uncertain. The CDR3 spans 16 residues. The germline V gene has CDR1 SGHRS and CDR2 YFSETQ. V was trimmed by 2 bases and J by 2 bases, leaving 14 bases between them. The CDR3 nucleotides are TGCGCCAGCAGCTTTGATAGGGCTATCACCTACAATGAGCAGTTCTTC. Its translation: CASSFDRAITYNEQFF.

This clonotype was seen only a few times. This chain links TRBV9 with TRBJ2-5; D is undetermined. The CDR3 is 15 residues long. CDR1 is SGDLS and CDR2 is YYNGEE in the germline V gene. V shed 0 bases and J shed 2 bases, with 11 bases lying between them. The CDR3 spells CASSVGGGPQETQYF. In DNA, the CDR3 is TGTGCCAGCAGCGTAGGTGGCGGACCGCAAGAGACCCAGTACTTC.

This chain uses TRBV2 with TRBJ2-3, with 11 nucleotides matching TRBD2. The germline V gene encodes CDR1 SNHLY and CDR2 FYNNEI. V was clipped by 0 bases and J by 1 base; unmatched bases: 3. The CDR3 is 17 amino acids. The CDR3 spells CASSEARLAGRTDTQYF. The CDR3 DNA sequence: TGTGCCAGCAGTGAAGCCCGACTAGCGGGACGCACAGATACGCAGTATTTT.

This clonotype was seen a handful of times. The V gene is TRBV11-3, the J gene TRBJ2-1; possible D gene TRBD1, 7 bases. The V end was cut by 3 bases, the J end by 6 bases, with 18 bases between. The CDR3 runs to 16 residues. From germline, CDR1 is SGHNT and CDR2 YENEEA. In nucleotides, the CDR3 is TGTGCCAGCAGCTTGTTGCCAGGGGGAGGTGGCAATGAGCAGTTCTTC. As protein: CASSLLPGGGGNEQFF.

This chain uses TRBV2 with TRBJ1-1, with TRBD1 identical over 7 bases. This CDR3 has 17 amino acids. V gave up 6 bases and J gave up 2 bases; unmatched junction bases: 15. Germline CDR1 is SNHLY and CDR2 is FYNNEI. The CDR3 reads CASSAGGLQGFNTEAFF. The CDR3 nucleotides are TGTGCCAGCAGCGCAGGGGGATTACAGGGCTTCAACACTGAAGCTTTCTTT.